A single sample is the source of the 8 T cell receptor beta chains below, sequenced in a study of blood T cell repertoires in COVID-19. TCRdb's copy holds only in-frame clones and misses some; the assay was immunoSEQ multiplex PCR. The table records 330,000 or so clones, 87% of them present only once. What was sequenced was peripheral blood. The source is a man aged 25-45 years with COVID-19, enrolled during active disease.

The V and J genes are TRBV24-1 and TRBJ2-3; 7 nucleotides line up with TRBD1. The V segment lost 3 bases and the J segment 4 bases; nucleotides outside the gene matches: 6. CDR1 is KGHDR and CDR2 is SFDVKD in the germline V gene. The CDR3 runs 15 residues. CDR3 bases: TGTGCCACCAGTGATGGGGACAGCTCGCCAGATACGCAGTATTTT. Protein sequence: CATSDGDSSPDTQYF.

The V gene is TRBV7-9, the J gene TRBJ1-1; unclear D gene. V lost 1 base to trimming and J lost 0 bases, with 6 bases between them. This CDR3 is built from 14 residues. Germline V CDR1 and CDR2: SEHNR, FQNEAQ (reference sequence). CDR3 sequence (DNA): TGTGCCAGCAGCTTAGACTTGGTGAACACTGAAGCTTTCTTT. Its protein is CASSLDLVNTEAFF.

The rearrangement uses TRBV12-3 or TRBV12-4 and TRBJ2-7; D unresolved. The CDR3 is 13 amino acids. V lost 2 bases and J 6 bases, leaving 11 bases between the germline ends. CDR3 loop: CASSLNVVAEQYF. CDR3 sequence (DNA): TGTGCCAGCAGTTTAAACGTAGTAGCCGAGCAGTACTTC.

The chain combines TRBV7-2 with TRBJ1-1; D is undetermined. The ends were cut back, 2 bases at V and 0 bases at J, with 7 bases in the middle. Germline V gene sequence: CDR1 SGHTA, CDR2 FQGNSA. The CDR3 spans 14 residues. This chain's CDR3 is CASSLIVMNTEAFF. CDR3 nucleotide sequence: TGTGCCAGCAGCTTAATAGTAATGAACACTGAAGCTTTCTTT.

The rearrangement uses TRBV27 and TRBJ2-1; D remains ambiguous. CDR3 length: 13 residues. V was pared by 3 bases and J by 4 bases, with 7 bases between. Germline CDR1 and CDR2: MNHEY and SMNVEV (reference sequence). The CDR3 nucleotides are TGTGCCAGCAGTTTGTACAGTTACAATGAGCAGTTCTTC. It translates to CASSLYSYNEQFF.

This sequence joins TRBV27 and TRBJ1-2, with 9 bases that match TRBD1. Germline lookup yields CDR1 MNHEY and CDR2 SMNVEV (reference sequence). The CDR3 runs to 13 residues. V was clipped by 3 bases and J by 10 bases; unmatched bases: 6. Here the CDR3 DNA reads TGTGCCAGCAGTTTGCCCGGGACAGGGACCTACACCTTC. Translating it yields CASSLPGTGTYTF.

V gene TRBV5-4 combines with J gene TRBJ2-1; the match to TRBD1 covers 11 bases. The germline V gene has CDR1 SGHNT and CDR2 YYREEE (reference sequence). V lost 0 bases to trimming and J lost 7 bases; unmatched junction nucleotides: 6. The CDR3 covers 16 residues. The CDR3: CASSLAWTGGFNEQFF. CDR3 DNA sequence: TGTGCCAGCAGCTTGGCGTGGACAGGGGGCTTTAATGAGCAGTTCTTC.

This chain connects TRBV5-1 to TRBJ2-5, with 8 bases matching TRBD2. This CDR3 region has 16 residues. After removal of 4 bases from V and 1 base from J, the junction contained 9 bases not matched to a gene. CDR1 and CDR2 (germline): SGHRS, YFSETQ. CDR3 in DNA: TGCGCCAGCAGCGCCAGCCTCCGGGGGGGCCAAGAGACCCAGTACTTC. Protein sequence: CASSASLRGGQETQYF.